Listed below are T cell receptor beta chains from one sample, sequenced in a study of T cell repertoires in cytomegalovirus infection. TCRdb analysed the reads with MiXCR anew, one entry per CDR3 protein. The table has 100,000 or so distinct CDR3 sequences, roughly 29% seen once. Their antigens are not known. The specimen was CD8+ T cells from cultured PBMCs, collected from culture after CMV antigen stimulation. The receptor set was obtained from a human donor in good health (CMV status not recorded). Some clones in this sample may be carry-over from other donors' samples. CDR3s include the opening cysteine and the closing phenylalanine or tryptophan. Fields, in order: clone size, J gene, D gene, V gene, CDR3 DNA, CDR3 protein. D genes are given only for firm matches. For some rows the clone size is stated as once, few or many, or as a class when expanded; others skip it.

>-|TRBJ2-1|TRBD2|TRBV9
TGTGCCACCTCCTGGCGGGGGGGCTCGGATGAGCAGTTCTTC
CATSWRGGSDEQFF
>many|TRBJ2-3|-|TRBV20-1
TGCAGTGCTAGAGATGGTGGGCAGGGAACAGATACGCAGTATTTT
CSARDGGQGTDTQYF
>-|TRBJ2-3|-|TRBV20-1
TGCAGTATACTAGCTGGGCAGTATTTT
CSILAGQYF
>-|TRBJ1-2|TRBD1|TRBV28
TGTGCCACCAGGGGGATATATGGCTACACCTTC
CATRGIYGYTF
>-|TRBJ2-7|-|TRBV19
TGTGCCAGTACCCCGTCGCGGGACCCAGGCTACGAGCAGTACTTC
CASTPSRDPGYEQYF
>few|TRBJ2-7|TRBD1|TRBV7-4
TGTGAGGACAGGGCGTACTACGAGCAGTACTTC
CEDRAYYEQYF
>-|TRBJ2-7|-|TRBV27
TGTGCCAGCAAGTTTGGCCCTCCCGGGAATTACTACGAGCAGTACTTC
CASKFGPPGNYYEQYF
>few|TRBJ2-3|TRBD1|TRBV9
TGTGCCAGCAGCGATTGGACAGGGTTTATCCCAGATACGCAGTATTTT
CASSDWTGFIPDTQYF
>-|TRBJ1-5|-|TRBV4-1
TGCGCCAGCAGCCAAGCAGTCGGGGCAAGGCAGCCCCAGCATTTT
CASSQAVGARQPQHF
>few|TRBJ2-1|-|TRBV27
TGTGCCAGCAGTTTATCGAAGGGCAATGAGCAGTTCTTC
CASSLSKGNEQFF
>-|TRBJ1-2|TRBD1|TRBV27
TGTGCCAGCAGTCCACCGGGACAGGGGATCTATGGCTACACCTTC
CASSPPGQGIYGYTF
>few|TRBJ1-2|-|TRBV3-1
TGTGCCAGCAGCCAAGATCGAACTATCCCCCGGGACTTGTCCGATGGCTACACCTTC
CASSQDRTIPRDLSDGYTF
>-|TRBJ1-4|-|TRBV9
TGTGCCAGCAGCGAGACGGTCGCAACTAATGAAAAACTGTTTTTT
CASSETVATNEKLFF
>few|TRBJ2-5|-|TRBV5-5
TGTGCCAGCAGGTGGGGTGGAGGGGAAGAGACCCAGTACTTC
CASRWGGGEETQYF
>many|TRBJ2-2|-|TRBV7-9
TGTGCCAGCAGCGAAGGACTGCATAACACCGGGGAGCTGTTTTTT
CASSEGLHNTGELFF
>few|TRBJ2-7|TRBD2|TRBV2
TGTGCCAGCAGTGCGTTAATGGCTAGCGGGGTCCCAAGCTCCTACGAGCAGTACTTC
CASSALMASGVPSSYEQYF
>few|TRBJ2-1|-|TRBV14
TGTGCCAGCAGCCAAGGATGGGACGTTTGGTACAATGAGCAGTTCTTC
CASSQGWDVWYNEQFF
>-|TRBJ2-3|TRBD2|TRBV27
TGTGCCAGCAGTTCTAGCGGAGGGAGGCAGTATTTT
CASSSSGGRQYF
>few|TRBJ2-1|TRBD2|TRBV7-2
TGTGCCAGCAGCCGTGGGACTAGCGGTAATGAGCAGTTCTTC
CASSRGTSGNEQFF
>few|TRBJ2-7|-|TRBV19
TGTGCCAGTAGTATACAGGGGCCGTCCTACGAGCAGTACTTC
CASSIQGPSYEQYF
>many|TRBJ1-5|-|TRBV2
TGTGCCAGCAGTGAATGGGGCGGCGGGCACAATCAGCCCCAGCATTTT
CASSEWGGGHNQPQHF
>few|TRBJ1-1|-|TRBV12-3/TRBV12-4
TGTGCCAGCAGCCTCGAGTCCGGTAGATTCACTGAAGCTTTCTTT
CASSLESGRFTEAFF
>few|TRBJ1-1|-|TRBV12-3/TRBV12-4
TGTGCCAGCAGTCACGGGGATCTGAACACTGAAGCTTTCTTT
CASSHGDLNTEAFF
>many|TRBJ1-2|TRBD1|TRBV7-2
TGTGCCAGCAGCTTAAGGGCATCAGGGGGCGAAGGCTACACCTTC
CASSLRASGGEGYTF
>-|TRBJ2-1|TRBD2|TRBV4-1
TGCGCCAGCAGCGGGGTGCGGGGGGGCGATGAGCAGTTCTTC
CASSGVRGGDEQFF
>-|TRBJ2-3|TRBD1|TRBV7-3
TGTGCCAGCAGCCCAGTAAGGACAGGGAGCACAGATACGCAGTATTTT
CASSPVRTGSTDTQYF
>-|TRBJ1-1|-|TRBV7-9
TGTGCCAGCAGCTTAGCGCCCGGGGACACTGAAGCTTTCTTT
CASSLAPGDTEAFF
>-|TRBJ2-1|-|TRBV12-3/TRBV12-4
TGTGCCAGCACCGCCTCGGGTGAGCAGTTCTTC
CASTASGEQFF
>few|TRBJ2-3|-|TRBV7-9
TGTGCCAGCAGTCCGACAGGCACATCTAGCACAGATACGCAGTATTTT
CASSPTGTSSTDTQYF
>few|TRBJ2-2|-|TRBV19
TGTGCCAGTAGTCAGGGTATCACCGGGGAGCTGTTTTTT
CASSQGITGELFF
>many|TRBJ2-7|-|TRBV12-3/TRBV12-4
TGTGCCAGCAGTTTACTCGCCTACGAGCAGTACTTC
CASSLLAYEQYF
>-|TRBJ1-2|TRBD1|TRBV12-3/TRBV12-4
TGTGCCAGCGCAAAGGACAGGGTATATGGCTACACCTTC
CASAKDRVYGYTF
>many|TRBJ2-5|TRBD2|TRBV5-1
TGCGCCAGCAGCTTGGTGTGGACCCCCCGCCGCGGGGGGAAACAAGAGACCCAGTACTTC
CASSLVWTPRRGGKQETQYF
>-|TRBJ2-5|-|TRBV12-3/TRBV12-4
TGTGCCAGCAGTTATGGACTATTCCAAGAGACCCAGTACTTC
CASSYGLFQETQYF
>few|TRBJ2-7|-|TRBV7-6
TGTGCCAGCAGCCCGACGGAATACTACGAGCAGTACTTC
CASSPTEYYEQYF
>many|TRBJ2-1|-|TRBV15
TGTGCCACCAGCAGAGACGACTTCACCTCCAGAGCCTACAATGAGCAGTTCTTC
CATSRDDFTSRAYNEQFF
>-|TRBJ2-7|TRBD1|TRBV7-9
TGTGCCAGCAGCTATCGACAGGGAGTCTACGAGCAGTACTTC
CASSYRQGVYEQYF
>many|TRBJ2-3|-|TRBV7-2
TGTGCCAGCAGCTTAATGGTCGTCGTGGGGGGGCTGGGAGATACGCAGTATTTT
CASSLMVVVGGLGDTQYF
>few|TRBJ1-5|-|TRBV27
TGTGCCAGCAGTTTAGTGGGGGCTCAGCCCCAGCATTTT
CASSLVGAQPQHF
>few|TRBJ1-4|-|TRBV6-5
TGTGCCAGCAGTTACGCATCCCCTAATGAAAAACTGTTTTTT
CASSYASPNEKLFF
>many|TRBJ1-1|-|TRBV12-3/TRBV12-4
TGTGCCAGCAGCCCCCAGGGGAACACTGAAGCTTTCTTT
CASSPQGNTEAFF
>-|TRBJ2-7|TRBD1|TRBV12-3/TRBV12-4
TGTGCCAGCAGTACTGGACAGGGGAGCACCTACGAGCAGTACTTC
CASSTGQGSTYEQYF
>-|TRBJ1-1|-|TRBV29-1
TGCAGCGTCCCAGGGGCGCGGACTGAAGCTTTCTTT
CSVPGARTEAFF
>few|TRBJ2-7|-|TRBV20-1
TGCAGTGCTAGAAAGGACGGCGGACACGAGCAGTACTTC
CSARKDGGHEQYF
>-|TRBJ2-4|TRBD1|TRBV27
TGTGCCAGCAGTTTATTAACAGGGGGCAGCGAAAACATTCAGTACTTC
CASSLLTGGSENIQYF
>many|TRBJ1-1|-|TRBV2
TGTGCCAGCAGGCCCACTTTGGCCGCGGCAGGGGTGAACACTGAAGCTTTCTTT
CASRPTLAAAGVNTEAFF